The T cell receptor (beta chain) under discussion was sequenced for a study of cytomegalovirus exposure and HLA in healthy donors (TCRdb year 2017). Background on the whole study: According to a later analysis, the roughly 120 validation repertoires were produced on the same platform as the 666 repertoires of the first cohort. The study aimed to test whether cataloging public T cell receptors could reveal signatures of past pathogen exposure. Along with the approximately 700-subject first cohort, a separate validation cohort of over 90 different subjects was used. To predict cytomegalovirus infection status, the study brought together high-throughput TCR immunosequencing, statistical association of individual TCRs with disease status, and machine learning. What the research found in general, with its limitations: The validation cohort had no HLA typing available for a later analysis, so co-occurrence within that cohort was assessed over all 110 or so repertoires. In vitro tests confirmed that a few of the cytomegalovirus-associated TCR beta chains recognize cytomegalovirus antigens. Cytomegalovirus status was reported to be diagnosed by the classifier with high specificity and sensitivity in both the original and validation cohorts. The study listed 150 to 200 TCR beta chains as associated with cytomegalovirus. According to the authors, the approach could potentially be generalized to other disease states and immunological phenotypes. Most TCR sequences were observed very rarely across donors, whereas some public TCRs were present in many individuals. Of the cluster scores, 90% to 95% were above 0 in a later analysis, which found that TCRs clustered in the first cohort also tended to co-occur in the approximately 130 validation repertoires.

The library was made by the immunoSEQ multiplex PCR assay. The study's processing was this. A statistical classification framework was built to diagnose cytomegalovirus status from the catalog of TCR beta chain sequences. The source is immuneACCESS, and TCRdb retained only in-frame sequences with V and J called. Part of the clones is not carried over; for the studies checked, unresolved V genes explain less than half of this, and the remainder is unexplained. V, J and clone size are taken as reported in that table, and D and trimming were inferred from the DNA itself. This sample comprises 300,000 to 350,000 clones, around 90% of them detected only once. The ten largest account for roughly 0.88% of the sample. Details on this clone: Its binding antigen is unknown. One base away there is no much larger clone; base qualities are not given.

Donors formed part of the validation cohort, which comprised 120 subjects and was distinct from the first cohort of under 850 subjects. Sequences were obtained from PBMCs. This TCR was sampled from a man under 40 in good health and CMV-seronegative.

The DNA sequence is as follows: TGTGCCAGCAGCCGAAGAGGCCCCAATTCACCCCTCCACTTT. Translated, it reads CASSRRGPNSPLHF. The V and J segments used are TRBV27 and TRBJ1-6, with the identity of the D gene unclear. The junction carries 13 bases between V and J, which are trimmed by 6 bases and 7 bases respectively. Its CDR3 holds 14 amino acids, cysteine through phenylalanine. The DNA shown is the 42-base CDR3, in frame from base 1. The germline V gene (reference sequence) specifies MNHEY as CDR1 and SMNVEV as CDR2.